A selection of T cell receptor beta chains follows, all from one sample in a study of shared clonotypes between healthy human individuals. Assay: immunoSEQ multiplex PCR; the TCRdb copy retains only in-frame clones and omits some. The sample carries 330,000 or so clones, less than 75% recorded once. Sequencing was carried out using memory CD4+ T cells sorted from blood. These receptors originate from a man aged 30 to 39 in good health. The conserved cysteine and the conserved F or W are not part of the CDR3 here.

J gene | V gene | CDR3 protein
TRBJ2-4 | TRBV7-2 | ASSPPWENIQY
TRBJ1-1 | TRBV19 | ASSSDREKAF
TRBJ2-3 | TRBV5-1 | ASSAQPGDTQY
TRBJ2-7 | TRBV11-2 | ASSFGDSSYEQY
TRBJ1-1 | TRBV11-2 | ASSLDRAANTEAF
TRBJ2-2 | TRBV5-1 | ASSFRDRDTGELF
TRBJ2-2 | TRBV9 | ASSVASGSETGELF
TRBJ1-1 | TRBV25-1 | ASVMNTEAF
TRBJ2-1 | TRBV5-1 | ASSRSGAYGNEQF
TRBJ1-5 | TRBV10-3 | AISEGGSLGPQH
TRBJ1-3 | TRBV5-1 | ASSLDRQLAGNTIY
TRBJ2-5 | TRBV7-6 | ASSPDREVVFGQETQY
TRBJ1-5 | TRBV5-6 | ASSLGHATSNQPQH
TRBJ2-7 | TRBV5-4 | ASSFDTRSSYEQY